This TCR beta chain is drawn from a study of post-analysis software for immune sequencing data. Study in general: Disease courses included relapsing-remitting, secondary progressive and progressive-relapsing multiple sclerosis.

The CDR3 covers 14 residues. V shed 5 bases and J shed 6 bases, with 14 bases lying between them. Germline V gene data show CDR1 as ENHRY and CDR2 as SYGVKD. Unique molecular identifiers were present in the TCR beta cDNA libraries. TCRdb recomputed calls from the PCR reads with MiXCR, one row per CDR3 protein. Here the sample spans approximately 570,000 distinct CDR3 sequences, about 40% being singletons. Points from the study as a whole: The five TRBV segments detected at higher frequency in patients than in controls included TRBV5-6, TRBV5-1 and TRBV20-1.

Regarding this clonotype: Antigen: not known.

Source material: blood. The clonotype originates from a girl aged 10 to 17 with multiple sclerosis. V usage is TRBV10-3 and J usage is TRBJ2-1, with D perhaps TRBD1 (6 bases). The CDR3 DNA follows: TGTGCCATCAGTCTGACAGGCCTCATCAATGAGCAGTTCTTC. Protein product: CAISLTGLINEQFF.